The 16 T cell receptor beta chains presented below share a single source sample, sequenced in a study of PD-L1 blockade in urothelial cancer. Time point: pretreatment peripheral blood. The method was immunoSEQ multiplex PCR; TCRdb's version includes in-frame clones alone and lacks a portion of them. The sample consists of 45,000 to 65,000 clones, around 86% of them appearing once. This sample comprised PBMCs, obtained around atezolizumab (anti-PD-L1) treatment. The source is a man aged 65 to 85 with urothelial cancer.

The CDR3 nucleotides read TGCGCCAGCAGCTCGGTAGCGGGTTTGAACACCGGGGAGCTGTTTTTT. This translates into CASSSVAGLNTGELFF. The genes are TRBV5-1 and TRBJ2-2; 7 bases are a match to TRBD2. The CDR3 covers 16 residues. J lost 1 base, V lost 3 bases, and 6 bases had no gene match. Germline V gene lookup returns CDR1 SGHRS and CDR2 YFSETQ.

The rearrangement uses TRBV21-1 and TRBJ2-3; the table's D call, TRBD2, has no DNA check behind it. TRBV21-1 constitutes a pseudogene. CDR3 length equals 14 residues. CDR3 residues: CASSIGVGTDTQYF. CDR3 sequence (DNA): TGTGCCAGCAGCATCGGGGTAGGGACAGATACGCAGTATTTT.

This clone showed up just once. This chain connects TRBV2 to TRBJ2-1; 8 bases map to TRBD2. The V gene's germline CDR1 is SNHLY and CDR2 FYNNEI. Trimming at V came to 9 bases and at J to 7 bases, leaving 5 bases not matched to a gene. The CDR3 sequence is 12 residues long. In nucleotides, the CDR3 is TGTGCCAGTCTTCCTAGCGGGAATGAGCAGTTCTTC. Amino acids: CASLPSGNEQFF. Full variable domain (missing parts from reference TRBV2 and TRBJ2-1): EPEVTQTPSHQVTQMGQEVILRCVPISNHLYFYWYRQILGQKVEFLVSFYNNEISEKSEIFDDQFSVERPDGSNFTLKIRSTKLEDSAMYFCASLPSGNEQFFGPGTRLTVL.

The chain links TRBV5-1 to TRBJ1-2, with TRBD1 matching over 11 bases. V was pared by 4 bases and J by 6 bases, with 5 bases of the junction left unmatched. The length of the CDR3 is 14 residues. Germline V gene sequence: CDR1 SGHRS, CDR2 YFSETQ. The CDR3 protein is CASSTGTGGDGYTF. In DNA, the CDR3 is TGCGCCAGCAGCACCGGGACAGGGGGGGATGGCTACACCTTC.

CDR3 nucleotide sequence: TGTGCCAGCCAAGACAGGGGCCTACCCCAAGAGACCCAGTACTTC. Translation: CASQDRGLPQETQYF. V and J are TRBV19 and TRBJ2-5; 8 bases match TRBD1. Germline CDR1 reads LNHDA; CDR2 reads SQIVND (reference sequence). The CDR3 is 15 amino acids. Trimming cost V 9 bases and J 1 base; bases outside gene matches: 10.

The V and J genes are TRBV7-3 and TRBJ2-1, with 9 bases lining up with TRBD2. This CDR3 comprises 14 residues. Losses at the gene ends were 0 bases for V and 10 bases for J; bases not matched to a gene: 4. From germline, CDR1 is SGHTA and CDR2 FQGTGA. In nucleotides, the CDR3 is TGTGCCAGCAGCTTAACTAGCGGGAGAAGCGAGCAGTTCTTC. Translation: CASSLTSGRSEQFF.

This chain's CDR3 is CASSPSVGEADTQYF. The CDR3 bases are TGCGCCAGCAGCCCCTCAGTGGGGGAGGCGGATACGCAGTATTTT. The chain links TRBV4-1 to TRBJ2-3; TRBD2 might be the D (6 bases). The CDR3 runs 15 residues. Per germline, CDR1 MGHRA and CDR2 YSYEKL. Trimming removed 4 bases at V and 6 bases at J, with 17 bases between.

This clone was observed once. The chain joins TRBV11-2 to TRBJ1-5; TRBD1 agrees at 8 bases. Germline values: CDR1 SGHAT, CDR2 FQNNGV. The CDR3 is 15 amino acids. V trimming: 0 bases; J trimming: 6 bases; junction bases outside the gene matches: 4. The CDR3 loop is CASSLDGQGGQPQHF. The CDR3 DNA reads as TGTGCCAGCAGCTTAGACGGACAGGGAGGTCAGCCCCAGCATTTT.

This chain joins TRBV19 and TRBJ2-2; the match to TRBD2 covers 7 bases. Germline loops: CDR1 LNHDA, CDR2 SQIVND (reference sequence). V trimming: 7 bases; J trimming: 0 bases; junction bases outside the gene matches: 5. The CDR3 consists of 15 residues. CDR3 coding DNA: TGTGCCAGTACCGCCGGGACTACGAACACCGGGGAGCTGTTTTTT. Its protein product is CASTAGTTNTGELFF.

CDR3 region: CASITQGEGSYEQYF. The CDR3 bases are TGTGCCAGCATCACACAGGGGGAAGGGTCCTACGAGCAGTACTTC. This rearrangement joins TRBV28 to TRBJ2-7; 8 positions agree with TRBD1. The junction had 9 bases not matched to a gene; V was cut back by 7 bases and J by 1 base. This CDR3 region has 15 residues. CDR1 is MDHEN and CDR2 is SYDVKM in the germline V gene.

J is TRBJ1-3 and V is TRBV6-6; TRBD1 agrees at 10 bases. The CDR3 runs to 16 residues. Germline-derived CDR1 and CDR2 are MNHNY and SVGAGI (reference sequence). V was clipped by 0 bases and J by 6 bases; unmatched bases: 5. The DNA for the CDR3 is TGTGCCAGCAGTTACTCGGATGGGACAGGGGAAAACACCATATATTTT. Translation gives CASSYSDGTGENTIYF.

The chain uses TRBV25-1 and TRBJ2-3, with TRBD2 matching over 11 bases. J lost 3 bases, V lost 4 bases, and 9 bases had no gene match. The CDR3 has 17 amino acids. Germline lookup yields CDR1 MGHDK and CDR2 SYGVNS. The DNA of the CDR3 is TGTGCCAGCAGTGGAACCCAGACTAGCGGGAAAACAGATACGCAGTATTTT. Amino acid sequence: CASSGTQTSGKTDTQYF.

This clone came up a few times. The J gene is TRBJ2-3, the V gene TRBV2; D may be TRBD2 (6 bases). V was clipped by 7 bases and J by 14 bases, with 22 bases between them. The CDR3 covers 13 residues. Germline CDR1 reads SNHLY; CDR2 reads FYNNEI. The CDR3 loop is CASMPGTLGGAYF. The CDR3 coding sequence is TGTGCCAGCATGCCCGGGACTCTCGGTGGCGCGTATTTT.

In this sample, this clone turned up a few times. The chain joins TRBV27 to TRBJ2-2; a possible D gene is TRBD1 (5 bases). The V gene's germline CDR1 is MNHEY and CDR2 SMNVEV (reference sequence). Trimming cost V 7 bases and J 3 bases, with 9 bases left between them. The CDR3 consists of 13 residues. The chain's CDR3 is CASKTRDTGELFF. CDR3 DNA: TGTGCCAGCAAGACCAGGGACACCGGGGAGCTGTTTTTT.

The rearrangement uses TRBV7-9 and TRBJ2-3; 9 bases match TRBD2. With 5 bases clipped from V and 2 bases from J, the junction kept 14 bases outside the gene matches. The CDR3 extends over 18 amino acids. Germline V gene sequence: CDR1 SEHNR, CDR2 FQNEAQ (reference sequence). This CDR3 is CASSPWVNSGSVTDTQYF. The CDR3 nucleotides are TGTGCCAGCAGCCCATGGGTAAATAGCGGGAGTGTCACAGATACGCAGTATTTT.

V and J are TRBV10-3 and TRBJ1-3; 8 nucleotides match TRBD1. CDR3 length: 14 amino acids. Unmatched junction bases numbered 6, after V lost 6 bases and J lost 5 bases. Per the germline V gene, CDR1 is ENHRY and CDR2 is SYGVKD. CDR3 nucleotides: TGTGCCATCAGAGGGGACAGGAACAGAAACACCATATATTTT. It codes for CAIRGDRNRNTIYF.